The clone carrying this T cell receptor beta chain was recorded once. Its antigen is undetermined. The method was immunoSEQ multiplex PCR; TCRdb's version includes in-frame clones alone and lacks a portion of them. Here the sample spans over 100,000 clones, 80% to 95% being singletons. CDR1 LGHNA and CDR2 YSLEER come from the germline V gene. V gave up 3 bases and J gave up 9 bases; unmatched junction bases: 5. CDR3 length: 12 amino acids. This specimen belongs to a study of CD4+ T cells in melanoma. Study-wide results and limits: A reported correlation linked neoantigen-specific CD4+ T cells to CD8+, macrophage and B cell function. Reportedly, melanoma neoantigen-specific CD4+ T cells showed varied differentiation states.

The receptor comes from a human donor with melanoma. The chain combines TRBV4-3 with TRBJ2-7; TRBD1 aligns across 7 bases. Sequencing was done on a sample of peripheral blood. Here the CDR3 reads CASSQPEGAQYF. CDR3 nucleotides: TGCGCCAGCAGCCAGCCCGAGGGGGCGCAGTACTTC.